This TCR beta chain stems from a study of identical twins. Using its own MiXCR run on the 5' RACE reads, TCRdb lists one record per CDR3 protein. Of 750,000 to 950,000 distinct CDR3 sequences in the sample, roughly an eighth were seen once. CDR1 and CDR2 from the germline V gene are DFQATT and SNEGSKA (reference sequence). The CDR3 spans 11 residues. The V gene lost 6 bases and the J gene lost 5 bases, with 8 bases spanning the gap. The same data also contributed to another study, on yellow fever vaccine responses in identical twins.

The source material was PBMCs. The genes are TRBV20-1 and TRBJ2-1; D is uncertain. The TCR sequence derives from a woman aged 18 to 35 in good health. CDR3: CSARPNNEQFF. The CDR3, as DNA: TGCAGTGCAAGGCCAAACAATGAGCAGTTCTTC.